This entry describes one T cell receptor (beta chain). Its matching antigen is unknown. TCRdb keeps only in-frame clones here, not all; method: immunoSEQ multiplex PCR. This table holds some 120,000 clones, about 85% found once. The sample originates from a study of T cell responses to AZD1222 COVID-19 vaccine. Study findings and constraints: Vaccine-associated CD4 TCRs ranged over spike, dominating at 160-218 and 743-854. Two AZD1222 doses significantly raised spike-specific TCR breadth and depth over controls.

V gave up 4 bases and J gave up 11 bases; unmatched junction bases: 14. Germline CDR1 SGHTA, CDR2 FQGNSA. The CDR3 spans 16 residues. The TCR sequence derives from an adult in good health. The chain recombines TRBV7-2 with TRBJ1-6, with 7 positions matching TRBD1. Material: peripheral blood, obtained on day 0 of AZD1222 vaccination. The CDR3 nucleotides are TGTGCCAGCAGCTCGTTCACCGGGACAGAGTTAGCACCCCTCCACTTT. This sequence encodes CASSSFTGTELAPLHF.